The next 3 T cell receptor beta chains were all read from a single sample in a study of cytomegalovirus exposure and HLA in healthy donors. Vbeta (60) and Jbeta (13) primers were used in the PCR. The method was immunoSEQ multiplex PCR; TCRdb's version includes in-frame clones alone and lacks a portion of them. The table includes about 150,000 clones, about 85% detected once. The sequencing input was PBMCs. The receptors here all came from a young man in good health and CMV-seropositive.

The chain recombines TRBV27 with TRBJ1-6, with D perhaps matching TRBD1 (5 bases). Trimming removed 11 bases at V and 7 bases at J, with 21 bases between. CDR3 size: 15 residues. Per the germline V gene, CDR1 is MNHEY and CDR2 is SMNVEV (reference sequence). CDR3 sequence reads: CAAAIQGNLNSPLHF. The CDR3 DNA reads as TGTGCCGCAGCAATCCAGGGCAACTTAAATTCACCCCTCCACTTT.

This clone occurred a few times. This rearrangement joins TRBV11-2 to TRBJ2-1; 9 bases match TRBD1. This CDR3 spans 15 amino acids. The J segment lost 1 base and the V segment lost 5 bases, leaving 3 bases of the junction unmatched. Germline loops: CDR1 SGHAT, CDR2 FQNNGV. CDR3 bases: TGTGCCAGCAGCCCAGGACAGGGGTCCTACAATGAGCAGTTCTTC. Translated: CASSPGQGSYNEQFF.

The chain couples TRBV15 to TRBJ2-1; 7 bases are a match to TRBD1. V was pared by 0 bases and J by 6 bases, with 5 bases of the junction left unmatched. The length of the CDR3 is 15 residues. The germline CDR1 and CDR2 sequences are LNHNV and YYDKDF (reference sequence). CDR3: CATSRDLSGGNEQFF. In DNA form, the CDR3 reads TGTGCCACCAGCAGAGATCTTTCAGGGGGCAATGAGCAGTTCTTC.